This record covers a single TCR beta chain. This clonotype was observed many times. Its recognized antigen is unknown. Base-call qualities are not available, and no considerably larger clone is one nucleotide away. The time point tag for this specimen amounts to: sample taken at primary tumor resection. The donors were fewer than 90 patients from the lung TRACERx cohort who had early-stage, untreated non-small cell lung cancer. Without any cell sorting, TCR sequencing was performed on whole RNA extracted either from tumor and nontumor lung tissue or from cryopreserved PBMC samples. Only patients with enough RNA available from two or more tumor regions were chosen for TCR sequencing. Before selection, tumor and adjacent nontumor lung specimens were reviewed by a lung pathologist. The data derive from a study of spatial heterogeneity in lung cancer (dated by TCRdb to between 2018 and 2021). Background on the whole study: Beta-chain transcripts were consistently detected in greater numbers than alpha-chain transcripts, which likely reflects a higher abundance of beta-chain transcripts. In tumor regions, TCR transcript counts showed a strong correlation with a T cell transcriptional module score derived from matched bulk RNA-seq. The study quantitatively compared TCR alpha and beta repertoires across multiple tumor regions, matched nontumor lung and blood in non-small cell lung cancer. In the raw uncorrected reads, each unique combination of TCR and UMI appeared more than ten times on average. The study linked features of the TCR repertoire to counts of nonsynonymous mutations, which were determined by whole-exome sequencing of tumor tissue. Both alpha and beta chains were TCR-sequenced in hundreds of tumor regions, roughly 70 matched nontumor lung samples and around 50 PBMC samples obtained at surgery. Findings and caveats that apply to the study as a whole: TCR-seq coverage of tumor T cells was estimated to be only about 7% for alpha chains and approximately 12% for beta chains. The tumor nonsynonymous mutation count correlated with the number of expanded alpha and beta TCRs within the tumor. Confirming at a functional level the hypothesis that regional TCRs recognize regional mutations was considered to require additional single-cell paired TCR alpha and beta sequencing. Counts of ubiquitous and regional expanded TCRs correlated with counts of ubiquitous and regional nonsynonymous mutations, respectively.

The library was prepared using 5' RACE. Sequencing relied on a NextSeq 500. The TCR library protocol attached a unique molecular identifier to each TCR cDNA molecule to allow correction of PCR and sequencing errors. On the study's bioinformatics: TCR identification, UMI-based error correction and CDR3 extraction were performed with Decombinator tools. Expanded TCRs were defined as those above a frequency of 2 per 1,000, corresponding to the top 1% of the tumor frequency distribution. Expanded tumor TCRs statistically deemed absent (corrected P<0.05) from at least one tumor region were classed as regional, and all other expanded tumor TCRs were classed as ubiquitous. Each repertoire was subsampled 100 times to 5,000 TCRs, after which Renyi diversity was computed with the R vegan package. CDR3 similarity networks were built from amino acid triplet string-kernel similarity, connecting CDR3s with pairwise similarity above 0.82. In TCRdb, the public reads were trimmed at Q25 with fastp and aligned with MiXCR, with productive beta chains retained. Under each unique CDR3 protein, matching rows form one entry showing the most common genes and DNA. The V and J calls follow TCRdb's processing rather than the paper's. In this sample the table shows roughly 16,000 distinct CDR3 sequences, 6.2% of which occur a single time. The top ten constitute 6.8% of the sample.

The specimen comprised lung tumor tissue, sampled at surgery. The TCR was taken from a male donor with early-stage non-small cell lung cancer.

The DNA sequence follows: TGTGCCAGCAGTGCCCTAGTAGGCGCCGCTAGCACAGATACGCAGTATTTT. Its coded protein is CASSALVGAASTDTQYF. The sequence links TRBV6-1 to TRBJ2-3, with an unclear D gene assignment. V sheds 4 bases and J sheds 0 bases, leaving 17 bases between their ends. In the germline V gene, CDR1 corresponds to MNHNS and CDR2 to SASEGT. From the cysteine up to the phenylalanine, the CDR3 has a length of 17 residues. CDR3 DNA only is kept here, 51 bases in frame from base 1.